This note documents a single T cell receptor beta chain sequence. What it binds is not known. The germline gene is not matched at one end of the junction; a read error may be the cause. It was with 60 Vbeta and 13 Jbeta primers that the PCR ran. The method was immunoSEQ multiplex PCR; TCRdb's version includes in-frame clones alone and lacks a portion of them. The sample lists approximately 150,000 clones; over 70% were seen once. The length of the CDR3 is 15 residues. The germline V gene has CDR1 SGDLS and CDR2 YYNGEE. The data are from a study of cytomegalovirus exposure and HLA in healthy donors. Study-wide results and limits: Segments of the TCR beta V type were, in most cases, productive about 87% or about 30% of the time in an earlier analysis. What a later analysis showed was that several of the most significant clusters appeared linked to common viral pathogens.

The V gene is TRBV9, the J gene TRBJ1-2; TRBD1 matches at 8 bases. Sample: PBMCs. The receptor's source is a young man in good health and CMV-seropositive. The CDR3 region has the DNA TGTGCCAGCAGCGTAGGGGCAGGGGGCCAGTGGAATAACGCCTTC. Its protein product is CASSVGAGGQWNNAF.